This T cell receptor beta chain was retrieved from a study of somatic mutations in cytotoxic T cells in rheumatoid arthritis. Study-wide results and limits: A largest CD8+ clone above 20% of CD8+ cells occurred in about an eighth of the roughly 60 patients.

Sequenced by immunoSEQ multiplex PCR; TCRdb stores in-frame clones only, minus some. The data show about 27,000 clones, with around 74% seen just once and approximately 9.4% held by the top ten. Trimming took 7 bases from V and 8 from J; bases not matched to a gene: 8. The CDR3 is made up of 13 amino acids. Germline loops: CDR1 MDHEN, CDR2 SYDVKM. Regarding this clone: The antigen is undetermined.

This chain connects TRBV28 to TRBJ2-1; 7 bases fit TRBD2. The sequenced sample consisted of CD8+ T cells sorted from blood. This sequence was found in a woman aged 18-29 years in good health. The CDR3: CASIGRERDEQFF. In nucleotides, the CDR3 is TGTGCCAGCATAGGGCGGGAGCGGGATGAGCAGTTCTTC.